The present T cell receptor beta chain was sequenced within a study of technical replicates of blood from a few donors. The CDR3 loop spans 11 amino acids. The germline CDR1 and CDR2 sequences are MDHEN and SYDVKM. The ends were cut back, 10 bases at V and 3 bases at J, with 9 bases in the middle. TCRdb keeps only in-frame clones here, not all; method: immunoSEQ multiplex PCR. The sample lists approximately 87,000 clones, 80% to 95% occurring once. Sequences were obtained from T cells isolated from PBMCs. This clonotype was obtained from a human donor in good health. Some clones in this sample may be carry-over from other donors' samples. The genes are TRBV28 and TRBJ1-2; D unresolved. This CDR3 reads CAIRADYGYTF. The CDR3 coding sequence is TGTGCCATCCGCGCGGACTATGGCTACACCTTC.